One TCR beta chain is described in this entry. Antigen specificity is unknown. The data belong to a study of cytomegalovirus exposure and HLA in healthy donors. The primer mix had 60 Vbeta and 13 Jbeta primers. Sequencing used immunoSEQ multiplex PCR; TCRdb keeps in-frame clones, though not all of them. Seen here are about 160,000 clones, roughly 87% observed once, and the top ten hold about 1.4%. Study-wide points: In a later analysis, specific HLA alleles were associated with around 17,000 TCR beta sequences at a 0.05 false discovery rate.

The origin of this receptor is a girl between 5 and 17 years old in good health and CMV-seropositive. Sequencing input: PBMCs.

The CDR3 loop is CASSELSRVLVETQYF. The DNA of the CDR3 is TGCGCCAGCAGTGAGCTATCCAGGGTTTTAGTAGAGACCCAGTACTTC. This rearrangement joins TRBV10-2 to TRBJ2-5; D perhaps matches TRBD1 (5 bases). The CDR3 is 16 amino acids. Trimming took off 2 bases at V and 4 bases at J, with 17 bases between the two ends. Germline assignment: CDR1 WSHSY and CDR2 SAAADI.